This T cell receptor beta chain was sequenced during a study of blood T cell repertoires in COVID-19 (dated by TCRdb to about 2020). General notes on the study: The collaborator samples originated in the United States, Italy and Spain and spanned the acute and convalescent phases of COVID-19. The repertoires were made available in a free public database intended to serve as a resource for research on the immune response to SARS-CoV-2. The dataset comprised deeply sampled blood TCRbeta repertoires from subjects exposed to, actively infected with, or recovered from COVID-19. HLA class I and class II types, where available, came from metadata supplied by the sample provider rather than from assay-based typing. The material from the prospective study consisted of cDNA or gDNA derived from T cells, B-cell-depleted T cells, or PBMCs. The samples were drawn from the first 160 participants of the ongoing ImmuneRACE study and from 950 to 1,500 subjects provided by 6 global collaborators. Nearly every sample came with metadata listing a de-identified subject ID, COVID-19 status, age in years and sex.

Participants in the prospective study were aged roughly 18 to 100 years, lived in about two dozen United States geographic areas, and enrolled through a virtual design. To assign participants to cohorts, the prospective study relied on clinical history that participants themselves reported in a screening survey and a study questionnaire. For ImmuneRACE Cohort 3, a participant was defined as recovered based on two consecutive negative NP/OP PCR tests, clearance by a healthcare professional, or resolution of symptoms. In the prospective study, mobile phlebotomists collected whole blood, serum and a nasopharyngeal or oropharyngeal swab from each participant. Over a 2-month period, participants in the prospective study had the option of providing additional blood draws and questionnaires. Prospective study blood samples were shipped either frozen or at room temperature before DNA extraction. The research as a whole found: The amount of clinical and demographic metadata varied by source and participant and was provided uncurated.

TCRbeta CDR3 regions were amplified from genomic DNA using the immunoSEQ Assay, a bias-controlled multiplex PCR. The authors' pipeline ran thus. Within the assay, amplification of reference gene primers was used to estimate how many nucleated cells each sample contained. Sequence reads were collapsed and filtered to measure the absolute abundance of every unique TCRbeta CDR3 rearrangement. For each sample, productive Simpson clonality was calculated as the square root of Simpson's diversity index over productive rearrangements. The table was pulled from immuneACCESS by TCRdb, which kept in-frame rearrangements only. Such tables lose some clones; where checked, under half of the loss comes from unresolved V genes, and the rest has no known cause. V and J calls and clone size are those listed in that table; D and trimming were worked out from the DNA. The sample data list around 190,000 clones, and 75% to 85% of these were observed just once. Of the sample, about 9% falls within the top ten clones.

In regard to this clone: No antigen is known for it. No base qualities exist here, and no much larger clone lies one base off it. The same CDR3 can be traced to other DNA sequences in this sample.

Looking up the germline V gene yields CDR1 SGHAT and CDR2 FQNNGV. V and J lose 3 bases and 5 bases, and a span of 8 bases separates them. Taken from cysteine to phenylalanine, the CDR3 has 13 residues. Just CDR3 DNA is preserved here, 39 bases in frame from base 1. The V and J genes are TRBV11-2 and TRBJ1-5, with TRBD1 tentatively as D gene (5 bases match). The sequence came from a man aged 35-49 years who had recovered from COVID-19. The sample comprised PBMCs or T cells enriched from blood (not recorded which). Read as DNA, the sequence is TGTGCCAGCAGCTTCGACAGAGATCAGCCCCAGCATTTT. This codes for CASSFDRDQPQHF.